This TCR beta chain was documented in a study of blood T cell repertoires in COVID-19. On the study more broadly: COVID-19 samples collected from the United States, Italy and Spain covered acute and convalescent phases. PBMCs, B-cell-depleted T cells, or T cells provided the cDNA or gDNA that made up the material.

With 3 bases clipped from V and 0 bases from J, the junction kept 13 bases outside the gene matches. The CDR3 is made up of 18 amino acids. Germline CDR1 reads LGHDT; CDR2 reads YNNKEL (reference sequence). In the source study's methods: Counts of nucleated cells, estimated from reference gene primer amplification, were obtained. Produced via immunoSEQ multiplex PCR; TCRdb's table is partial and in-frame only. The V and J calls and clone size are taken from that table; D and trimming were inferred from the DNA. The sample records 30,000 to 35,000 clones, about four fifths being singletons. This receptor was obtained from an elderly man with acute or convalescent COVID-19. Sequenced: peripheral blood. The chain links TRBV3-1 (or the pseudogene TRBV3-2) to TRBJ1-2, with 7 bases lining up with TRBD1. The CDR3 region has the DNA TGTGCCAGCAGCCACACTAGGGACAGAATCTTTACTAACTATGGCTACACCTTC. The encoded protein is CASSHTRDRIFTNYGYTF.